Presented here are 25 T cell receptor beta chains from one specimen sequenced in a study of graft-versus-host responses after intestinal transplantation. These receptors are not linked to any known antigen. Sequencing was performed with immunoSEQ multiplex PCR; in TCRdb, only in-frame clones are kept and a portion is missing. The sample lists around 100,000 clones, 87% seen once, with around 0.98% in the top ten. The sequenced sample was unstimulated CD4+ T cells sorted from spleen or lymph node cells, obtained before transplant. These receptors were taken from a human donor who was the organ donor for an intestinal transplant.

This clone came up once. The chain's CDR3 is CASSVESSGNTIYF. In nucleotides, the CDR3 is TGTGCCAGCAGCGTAGAAAGCTCTGGAAACACCATATATTTT. V gene TRBV9 combines with J gene TRBJ1-3; D gene uncertain. Germline CDR1 and CDR2: SGDLS and YYNGEE. CDR3 length: 14 residues. Deletions cut 0 bases from V and 0 bases from J, with 4 bases between.

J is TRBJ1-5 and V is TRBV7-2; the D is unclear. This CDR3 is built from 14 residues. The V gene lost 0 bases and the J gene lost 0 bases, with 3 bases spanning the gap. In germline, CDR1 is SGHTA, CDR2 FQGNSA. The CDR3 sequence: CASSLAYSNQPQHF. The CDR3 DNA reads TGTGCCAGCAGCTTAGCGTATAGCAATCAGCCCCAGCATTTT.

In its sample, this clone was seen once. This CDR3 is CASSLEVGPVGTQYF. Here the CDR3 DNA reads TGTGCCAGCAGCTTAGAGGTGGGTCCGGTGGGGACCCAGTACTTC. The chain carries TRBV7-9 and TRBJ2-5; D is undetermined. The CDR3 runs to 15 residues. Germline V gene lookup returns CDR1 SEHNR and CDR2 FQNEAQ (reference sequence). The V and J ends lost 1 base and 7 bases respectively, with 16 bases between them.

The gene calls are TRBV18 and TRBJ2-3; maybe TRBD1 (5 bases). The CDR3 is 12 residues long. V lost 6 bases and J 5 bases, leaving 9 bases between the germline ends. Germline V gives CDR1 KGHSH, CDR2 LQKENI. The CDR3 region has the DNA TGTGCCAGCTCCCCAGGGATAGATACGCAGTATTTT. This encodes CASSPGIDTQYF.

CDR3 residues: CASSPGQYNSPLHF. The DNA of the CDR3 is TGTGCCAGCAGCCCAGGACAGTATAATTCACCCCTCCACTTT. The chain links TRBV28 to TRBJ1-6, with a weak D call TRBD1 (6 bases). Trimming stripped 6 bases from V and 4 bases from J, with 10 bases between. Germline V gene lookup returns CDR1 MDHEN and CDR2 SYDVKM. The CDR3 extends over 14 amino acids.

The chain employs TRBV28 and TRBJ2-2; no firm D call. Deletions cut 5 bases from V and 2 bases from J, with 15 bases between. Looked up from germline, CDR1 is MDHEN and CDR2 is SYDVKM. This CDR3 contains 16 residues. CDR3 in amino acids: CASSRTVNRNTGELFF. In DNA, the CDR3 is TGTGCCAGCAGTCGTACTGTTAACAGAAACACCGGGGAGCTGTTTTTT.

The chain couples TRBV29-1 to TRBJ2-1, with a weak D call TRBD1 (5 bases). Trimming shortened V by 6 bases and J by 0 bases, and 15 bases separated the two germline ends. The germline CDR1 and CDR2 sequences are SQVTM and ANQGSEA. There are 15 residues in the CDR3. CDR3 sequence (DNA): TGCAGCGTCACGGCCGACAGAAGCTCCTACAATGAGCAGTTCTTC. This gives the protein CSVTADRSSYNEQFF.

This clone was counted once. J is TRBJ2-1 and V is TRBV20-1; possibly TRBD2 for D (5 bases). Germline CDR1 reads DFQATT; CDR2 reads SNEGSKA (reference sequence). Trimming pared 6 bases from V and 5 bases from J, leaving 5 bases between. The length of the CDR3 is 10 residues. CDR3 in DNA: TGCAGTGCCGGGGACAATGAGCAGTTCTTC. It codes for CSAGDNEQFF.

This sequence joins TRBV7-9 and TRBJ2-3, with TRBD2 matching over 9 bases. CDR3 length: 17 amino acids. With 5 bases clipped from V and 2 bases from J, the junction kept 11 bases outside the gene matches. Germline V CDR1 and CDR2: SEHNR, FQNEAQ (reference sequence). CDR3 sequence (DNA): TGTGCCAGCAGCGCGACCTTAGCGGGGGAACACACAGATACGCAGTATTTT. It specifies CASSATLAGEHTDTQYF.

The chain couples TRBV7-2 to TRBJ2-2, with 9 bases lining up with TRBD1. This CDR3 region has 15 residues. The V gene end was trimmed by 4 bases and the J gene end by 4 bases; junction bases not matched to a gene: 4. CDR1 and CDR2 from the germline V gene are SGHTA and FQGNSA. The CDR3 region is CASSSRTGVTGELFF. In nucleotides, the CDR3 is TGTGCCAGCAGCTCCCGGACAGGGGTCACCGGGGAGCTGTTTTTT. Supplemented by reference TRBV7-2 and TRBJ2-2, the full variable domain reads GAGVSQSPSNKVTEKGKDVELRCDPISGHTALYWYRQSLGQGLEFLIYFQGNSAPDKSGLPSDRFSAERTGGSVSTLTIQRTQQEDSAVYLCASSSRTGVTGELFFGEGSRLTVL.

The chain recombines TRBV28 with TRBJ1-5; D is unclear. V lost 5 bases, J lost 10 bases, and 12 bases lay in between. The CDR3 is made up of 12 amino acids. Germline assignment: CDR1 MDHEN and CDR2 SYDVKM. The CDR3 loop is CASSLKPGPQHF. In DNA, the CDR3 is TGTGCCAGCAGTCTTAAACCGGGCCCCCAGCATTTT.

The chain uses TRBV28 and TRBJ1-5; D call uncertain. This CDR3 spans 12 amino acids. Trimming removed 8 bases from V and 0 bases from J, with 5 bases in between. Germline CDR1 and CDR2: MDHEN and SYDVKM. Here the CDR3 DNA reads TGTGCCAGCTCCTATAGCAATCAGCCCCAGCATTTT. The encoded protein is CASSYSNQPQHF.

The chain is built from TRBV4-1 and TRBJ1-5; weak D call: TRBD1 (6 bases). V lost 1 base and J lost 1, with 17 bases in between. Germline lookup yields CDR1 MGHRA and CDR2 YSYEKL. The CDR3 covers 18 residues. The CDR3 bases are TGCGCCAGCAGCCAAGGACTTGGGGGGCTGTCGAGCAATCAGCCCCAGCATTTT. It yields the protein CASSQGLGGLSSNQPQHF.

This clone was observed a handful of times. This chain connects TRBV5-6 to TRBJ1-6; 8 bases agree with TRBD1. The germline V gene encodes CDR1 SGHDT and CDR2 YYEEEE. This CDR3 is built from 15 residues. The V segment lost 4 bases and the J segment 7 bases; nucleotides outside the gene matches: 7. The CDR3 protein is CASSLGTGLNSPLHF. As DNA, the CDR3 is TGTGCCAGCAGCCTGGGGACAGGCCTCAATTCACCCCTCCACTTT.

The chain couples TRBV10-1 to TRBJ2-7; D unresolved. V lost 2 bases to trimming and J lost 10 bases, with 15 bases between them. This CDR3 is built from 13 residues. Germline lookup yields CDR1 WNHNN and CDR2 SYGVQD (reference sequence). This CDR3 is CASSEEVVSRQYF. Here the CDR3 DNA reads TGCGCCAGCAGTGAGGAGGTAGTCAGTCGACAGTACTTC.

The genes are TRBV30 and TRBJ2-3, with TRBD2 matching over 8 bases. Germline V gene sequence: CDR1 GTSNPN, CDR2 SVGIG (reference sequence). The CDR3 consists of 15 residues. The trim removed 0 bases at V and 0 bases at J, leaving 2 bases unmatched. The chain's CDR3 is CAWSVKRESTDTQYF. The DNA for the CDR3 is TGTGCCTGGAGTGTAAAGCGGGAGAGCACAGATACGCAGTATTTT.

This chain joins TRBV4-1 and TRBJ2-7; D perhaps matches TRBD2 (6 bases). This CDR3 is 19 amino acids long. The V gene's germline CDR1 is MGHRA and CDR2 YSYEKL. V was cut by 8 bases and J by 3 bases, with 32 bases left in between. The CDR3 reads CASGPRSPYPGTQRYEQYF. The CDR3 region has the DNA TGCGCCAGCGGCCCAAGAAGCCCCTATCCCGGGACTCAGCGCTACGAGCAGTACTTC.

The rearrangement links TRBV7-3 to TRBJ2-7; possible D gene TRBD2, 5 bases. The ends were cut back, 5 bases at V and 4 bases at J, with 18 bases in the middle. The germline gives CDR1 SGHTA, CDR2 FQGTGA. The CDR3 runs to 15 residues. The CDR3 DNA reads TGTGCCAGCAGCCTACTTCCGGGGTACCAGTACGAGCAGTACTTC. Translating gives CASSLLPGYQYEQYF.

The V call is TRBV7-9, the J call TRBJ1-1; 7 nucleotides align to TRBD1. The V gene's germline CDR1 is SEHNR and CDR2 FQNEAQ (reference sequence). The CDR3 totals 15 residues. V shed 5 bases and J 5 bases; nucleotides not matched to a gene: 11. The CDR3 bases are TGTGCCAGCAGCCATGTACAGGGGAGTGAAACTGAAGCTTTCTTT. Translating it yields CASSHVQGSETEAFF.

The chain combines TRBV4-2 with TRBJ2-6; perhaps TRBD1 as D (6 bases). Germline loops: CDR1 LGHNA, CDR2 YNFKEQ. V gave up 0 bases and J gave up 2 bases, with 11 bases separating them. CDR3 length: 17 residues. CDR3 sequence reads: CASSQDNTGTGANVLTF. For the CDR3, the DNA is TGTGCCAGCAGCCAAGATAATACAGGGACTGGGGCCAACGTCCTGACTTTC.

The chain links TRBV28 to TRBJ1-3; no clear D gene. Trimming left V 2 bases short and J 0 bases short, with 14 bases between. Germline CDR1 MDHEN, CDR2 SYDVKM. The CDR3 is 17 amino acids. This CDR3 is CASSLTGLLDSGNTIYF. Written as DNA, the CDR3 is TGTGCCAGCAGTTTAACGGGTCTTCTTGACTCTGGAAACACCATATATTTT.

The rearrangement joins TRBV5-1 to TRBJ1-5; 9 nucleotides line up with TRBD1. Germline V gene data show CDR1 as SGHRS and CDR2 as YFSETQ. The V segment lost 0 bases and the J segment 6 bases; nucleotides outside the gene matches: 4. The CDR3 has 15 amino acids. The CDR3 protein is CASSLAGTGTQPQHF. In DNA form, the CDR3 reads TGCGCCAGCAGCTTGGCGGGGACAGGGACTCAGCCCCAGCATTTT.

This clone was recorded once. The CDR3 spells CASSSTNRNTEAFF. As DNA, the CDR3 is TGCGCCAGCAGCTCGACCAACAGGAACACTGAAGCTTTCTTT. The chain has TRBV5-1 and TRBJ1-1, with no clear D. The V gene lost 3 bases and the J gene lost 1 base, with 10 bases spanning the gap. Germline CDR1 is SGHRS and CDR2 is YFSETQ. The CDR3 has 14 residues.

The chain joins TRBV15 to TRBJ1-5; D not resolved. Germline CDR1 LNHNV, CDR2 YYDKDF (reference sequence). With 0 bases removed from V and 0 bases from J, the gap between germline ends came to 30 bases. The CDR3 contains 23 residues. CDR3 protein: CATSRDSLLVAQLELYSNQPQHF. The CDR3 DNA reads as TGTGCCACCAGCAGAGATTCGTTACTGGTGGCACAGTTGGAGCTATATAGCAATCAGCCCCAGCATTTT.

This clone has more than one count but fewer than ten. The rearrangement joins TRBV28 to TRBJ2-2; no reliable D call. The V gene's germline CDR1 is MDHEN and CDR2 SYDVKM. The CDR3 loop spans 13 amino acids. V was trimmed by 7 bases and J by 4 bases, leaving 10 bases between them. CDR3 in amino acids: CASMAPGTGELFF. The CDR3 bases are TGTGCCAGCATGGCCCCTGGCACCGGGGAGCTGTTTTTT.